This TCR beta chain was sequenced in a study of beta chain features in type 1 diabetes. The sample holds a few counts of this clone. The authors reverse transcribed all of the isolated RNA, so sequencing captured expressed TCRB transcripts. Here immunoSEQ multiplex PCR was the method, and the copy in TCRdb shows in-frame clones only, minus some. The table records about 620,000 clones, 15% to 18% of them present only once. V gave up 8 bases and J gave up 1 base, with 13 bases separating them. Germline V gives CDR1 MNHNS, CDR2 SASEGT. This CDR3 contains 14 residues. V usage is TRBV6-1 and J usage is TRBJ2-3; tentatively, D is TRBD1 or TRBD2 (5 bases each). This TCR derives from a young man in good health. Specimen: naive CD4+ T cells from blood. In DNA form, the CDR3 reads TGTGCCAGCCGCGGGCAGGGTGGCACAGATACGCAGTATTTT. It codes for CASRGQGGTDTQYF.